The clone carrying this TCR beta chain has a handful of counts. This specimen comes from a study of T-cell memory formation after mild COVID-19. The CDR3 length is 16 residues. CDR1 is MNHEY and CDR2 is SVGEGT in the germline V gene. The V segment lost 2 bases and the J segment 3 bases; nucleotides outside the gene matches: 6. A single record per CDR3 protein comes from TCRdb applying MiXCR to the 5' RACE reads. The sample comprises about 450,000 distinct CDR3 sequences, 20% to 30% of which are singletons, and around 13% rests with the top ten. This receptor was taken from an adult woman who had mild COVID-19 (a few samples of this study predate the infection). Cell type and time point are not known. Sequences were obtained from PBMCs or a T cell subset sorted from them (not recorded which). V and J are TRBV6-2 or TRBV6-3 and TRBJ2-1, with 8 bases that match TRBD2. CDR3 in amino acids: CASSYSLAGIYNEQFF. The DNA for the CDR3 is TGTGCCAGCAGTTACAGTCTAGCGGGTATCTACAATGAGCAGTTCTTC.